The sequence of this T cell receptor beta chain was determined in a study of T-cell memory formation after mild COVID-19. Study results and caveats: Among clones contracting day 15 to 85, CD4/CD8 was balanced, whereas later expanders leaned CD4+.

Comment on this clonotype: Antigen unknown. Compared with germline, one end of the junction differs, possibly owing to a read error.

The CDR3 has 13 residues. Germline V CDR1 and CDR2: MGHRA, YSYEKL. TCRdb used MiXCR to reprocess the 5' RACE reads, holding one entry per CDR3 protein. Of approximately 150,000 distinct CDR3 sequences in the sample, approximately 15% were seen once. V gene TRBV4-1 combines with J gene TRBJ2-1; 7 nucleotides match TRBD1. The sequencing input was PBMCs or a T cell subset sorted from them (not recorded which). The TCR comes from an adult woman who had mild COVID-19 (a few samples of this study predate the infection). Cell type and time point are not known. The chain's CDR3 is CASSEGADQERFF. The CDR3 region has the DNA TGCGCCAGCAGCGAGGGGGCGGACCAGGAGCGGTTCTTC.